This record covers a single TCR beta chain. This sample was included in a study of blood T cell repertoires in COVID-19. Study as a whole: Sites in the United States, Italy and Spain provided acute and convalescent COVID-19 samples. T cells, B-cell-depleted T cells, or PBMCs provided the cDNA or gDNA that served as material.

The CDR3 covers 13 residues. Between the trimmed V and J ends, which lost 6 bases and 0 bases, there was a span of 6 bases. The germline V gene has CDR1 LNHDA and CDR2 SQIVND (reference sequence). Authors' methods: Amplification of reference gene primers provided the estimated nucleated cell counts. Sequencing used immunoSEQ multiplex PCR; TCRdb keeps in-frame clones, though not all of them. D and trimming come from the DNA, and the V and J calls and clone size come from that table. Altogether over 130,000 clones are present, about 90% being singletons, with the ten largest covering over 3.5%. The chain joins TRBV19 to TRBJ1-5; D remains unclear. The specimen was peripheral blood. The sequence came from a woman aged 55-69 years with active or convalescent COVID-19. The CDR3 reads CASRADSNQPQHF. CDR3 in DNA: TGTGCCAGTAGGGCCGATAGCAATCAGCCCCAGCATTTT.